This TCR beta chain was obtained from a study of beta chain features in type 1 diabetes. Study details: Patients looked much like healthy donors when it came to age, gender and cell yields. Study findings and constraints: Within the patient group, naive, central memory and Treg TCRB repertoires appeared more similar to each other than within healthy donors.

Trimming left V 2 bases short and J 4 bases short, with 11 bases between. The CDR3 is 14 amino acids. Germline CDR1 is SEHNR and CDR2 is FQNEAQ (reference sequence). By way of CD45RO/CCR7/CD25/CD127/CD95/CD27, the CD4+ regulatory, stem cell-like memory, central memory and naive cells were sorted. The investigators reverse transcribed all of the isolated RNA, so they sequenced expressed TCRB transcripts. The table came from immunoSEQ multiplex PCR; TCRdb's copy has only in-frame clones and leaves some out. In the table there are about 930,000 clones, 15% to 20% of which are singletons. Comment on this clone: The antigen is not known.

This TCR came from a woman in her late teens or twenties in good health. V and J are TRBV7-9 and TRBJ1-1; D is undetermined. The specimen sequenced was naive CD4+ T cells from blood. Here the CDR3 reads CASSLNLGITEAFF. CDR3 nucleotides: TGTGCCAGCAGCTTAAATTTAGGGATCACTGAAGCTTTCTTT.